These 13 T cell receptor beta chains originate from one sample sequenced in a study of CD8 T cells in Susac syndrome. The RNA, roughly 0.45 to 1 ug, was put through reverse transcription using random hexamers. TCRdb redid the calling of the immunoSEQ multiplex PCR reads with MiXCR, one entry per CDR3 protein. The top ten hold less than 0.15% of the sample, which has under 150,000 distinct CDR3 sequences, about 94% seen once. Material for sequencing was CD4+ T cells from PBMCs. These TCRs come from a human donor with multiple sclerosis.

The gene calls are TRBV9 and TRBJ2-7; 7 bases fit TRBD1. CDR3 size: 14 residues. In germline, CDR1 is SGDLS, CDR2 YYNGEE. With 3 bases clipped from V and 0 bases from J, the junction kept 3 bases outside the gene matches. CDR3 protein: CASSATGPSYEQYF. The CDR3 region has the DNA TGTGCCAGCAGCGCGACAGGGCCCTCCTACGAGCAGTACTTC.

The rearrangement joins TRBV30 to TRBJ1-6; no firm D call. Per germline, CDR1 GTSNPN and CDR2 SVGIG (reference sequence). With 3 bases removed from V and 5 bases from J, the gap between germline ends came to 14 bases. The CDR3 totals 15 residues. As DNA, the CDR3 is TGTGCCTGGAGCGCACTCGGGGTAGATAATTCACCCCTCCACTTT. Protein sequence: CAWSALGVDNSPLHF.

The rearrangement links TRBV5-1 to TRBJ1-1, with TRBD1 matching 7 bases. The J segment lost 1 base and the V segment lost 3 bases, leaving 3 bases of the junction unmatched. The CDR3 has 14 residues. Germline V gives CDR1 SGHRS, CDR2 YFSETQ. CDR3 sequence reads: CASSSTGTNTEAFF. The CDR3 DNA reads TGCGCCAGCAGCTCGACAGGGACGAACACTGAAGCTTTCTTT.

The CDR3 loop is CASSSDSGLYEQYF. The CDR3 nucleotides are TGCGCCAGCAGCTCGGACAGCGGTCTCTACGAGCAGTACTTC. The chain couples TRBV5-1 to TRBJ2-7; tentative D call: TRBD1 (6 bases). Germline CDR1 is SGHRS and CDR2 is YFSETQ. V shed 3 bases and J shed 3 bases, with 13 bases lying between them. The CDR3 totals 14 residues.

The gene calls are TRBV29-1 and TRBJ2-5; 9 nucleotides agree with TRBD2. V was pared by 5 bases and J by 4 bases, with 5 bases of the junction left unmatched. CDR1 and CDR2 (germline): SQVTM, ANQGSEA. The CDR3 length is 13 residues. CDR3 loop: CSVSGGIRETQYF. CDR3 bases: TGCAGCGTTAGCGGGGGGATCCGAGAGACCCAGTACTTC. The whole variable domain, filled in from reference TRBV29-1 and TRBJ2-5, reads SAVISQKPSRDICQRGTSLTIQCQVDSQVTMMFWYRQQPGQSLTLIATANQGSEATYESGFVIDKFPISRPNLTFSTLTVSNMSPEDSSIYLCSVSGGIRETQYFGPGTRLLVL.

The chain joins TRBV3-1 to TRBJ1-2; D gene uncertain. The CDR3 runs to 13 residues. The germline V and J ends were trimmed by 0 bases and 5 bases, with 7 bases remaining between them. CDR1 LGHDT and CDR2 YNNKEL come from the germline V gene (reference sequence). CDR3 sequence reads: CASSQDQDYGYTF. CDR3 sequence (DNA): TGTGCCAGCAGCCAAGATCAGGATTATGGCTACACCTTC.

This chain joins TRBV2 and TRBJ1-1; TRBD1 aligns across 10 bases. CDR3 length equals 15 residues. Looked up from germline, CDR1 is SNHLY and CDR2 is FYNNEI. V lost 6 bases to trimming and J lost 5 bases; unmatched junction nucleotides: 9. CDR3 amino acids: CASRGQGSGVTEAFF. As DNA, the CDR3 is TGTGCCAGCAGGGGACAGGGGTCAGGGGTGACTGAAGCTTTCTTT.

V usage is TRBV6-1 and J usage is TRBJ1-6, with D possibly being TRBD1 (5 bases). V dropped 8 bases and J dropped 2 bases, with 16 bases sitting between them. Germline CDR1 reads MNHNS; CDR2 reads SASEGT. The CDR3 is made up of 16 amino acids. In nucleotides, the CDR3 is TGTGCCAGCCGTCAGGGAGGCCAAGCCTATAATTCACCCCTCCACTTT. It codes for CASRQGGQAYNSPLHF.

The chain combines TRBV30 with TRBJ2-2, with D perhaps matching TRBD1 (6 bases). V lost 1 base and J 2 bases, leaving 14 bases between the germline ends. The germline V gene encodes CDR1 GTSNPN and CDR2 SVGIG (reference sequence). The CDR3 extends over 16 amino acids. The CDR3 region is CAWSAPTGLNTGELFF. DNA of the CDR3: TGTGCCTGGAGTGCCCCCACAGGGTTAAACACCGGGGAGCTGTTTTTT.

The chain recombines TRBV9 with TRBJ2-2, with TRBD1 as a possible D gene (5 bases). Trimming shortened V by 0 bases and J by 3 bases, and 12 bases separated the two germline ends. Germline V gives CDR1 SGDLS, CDR2 YYNGEE. There are 16 residues in the CDR3. The CDR3 DNA sequence: TGTGCCAGCAGCGTAGCTACGACAGCGTACACCGGGGAGCTGTTTTTT. It encodes CASSVATTAYTGELFF.

The chain uses TRBV5-4 and TRBJ1-1; D is perhaps TRBD1 (6 bases). There are 16 residues in the CDR3. Trimming shortened V by 4 bases and J by 0 bases, and 16 bases separated the two germline ends. Germline V CDR1 and CDR2: SGHNT, YYREEE (reference sequence). The CDR3 region has the DNA TGTGCCAGCAGCCGAGCAGGGGCCCAGATGAACACTGAAGCTTTCTTT. This gives the protein CASSRAGAQMNTEAFF.

The rearrangement joins TRBV29-1 to TRBJ2-5; D perhaps matches TRBD1 (6 bases). Germline loops: CDR1 SQVTM, CDR2 ANQGSEA. V was clipped by 3 bases and J by 4 bases, with 12 bases between them. The CDR3 runs to 13 residues. The CDR3 nucleotides are TGCAGCGTTGAGGGACACCTGGGAGAGACCCAGTACTTC. Translating it yields CSVEGHLGETQYF.

This rearrangement joins TRBV6-5 to TRBJ1-4; D not certain. Between the trimmed V and J ends, which lost 6 bases and 6 bases, there was a span of 11 bases. Germline CDR1 reads MNHEY; CDR2 reads SVGAGI. The CDR3 covers 13 residues. DNA for the CDR3: TGTGCCAGCAGATTATACCGTTATGAAAAACTGTTTTTT. Its translation: CASRLYRYEKLFF.